These T cell receptor beta chains were read from a single sample in a study of shared clonotypes between healthy human individuals. Generated by immunoSEQ multiplex PCR, the TCRdb table keeps only in-frame clones and is missing some. The sample shows around 1.9 million clones, around 93% of them seen only once. Sequenced: naive CD8+ T cells from PBMCs. The source is a young man in good health. Some clones in this sample may be carry-over from other donors' samples. Both conserved end residues are part of each CDR3. D genes are given only for firm matches. A clone size is listed for some rows: how often the clone was seen (once, few, many), or a class if it is expanded.

size	D	V	J	CDR3	DNA
-	-	TRBV5-6	TRBJ2-1	CASSLSDNEQFF	TGTGCCAGCAGCTTGTCTGACAATGAGCAGTTCTTC
-	TRBD2	TRBV15	TRBJ2-4	CATSRTSAQAIQYF	TGTGCCACCAGCAGAACTAGCGCCCAGGCCATTCAGTACTTC
-	TRBD2	TRBV27	TRBJ2-7	CATLPRGGSYEQYF	TGTGCCACCTTACCTCGGGGGGGATCCTACGAGCAGTACTTC
-	TRBD2	TRBV6-1	TRBJ2-1	CASSGRLAGVSSYNEQFF	TGTGCCAGCAGTGGACGACTAGCGGGAGTTAGCTCCTACAATGAGCAGTTCTTC
-	-	TRBV28	TRBJ2-7	CASSLRILYGTSSGEQYF	TGTGCCAGCAGTTTACGGATCTTATACGGGACATCATCGGGCGAGCAGTACTTC
-	-	TRBV5-1	TRBJ2-2	CASSPLGGNGAGELFF	TGCGCCAGCAGCCCCCTCGGGGGAAACGGAGCCGGGGAGCTGTTTTTT
-	-	TRBV28	TRBJ1-4	CASSDPTATNEKLFF	TGTGCCAGCAGTGATCCGACAGCAACTAATGAAAAACTGTTTTTT
-	TRBD1	TRBV7-9	TRBJ2-7	CASSRGQGAFYEQYF	TGTGCCAGCTCCAGGGGACAGGGGGCGTTTTACGAGCAGTACTTC
-	-	TRBV13	TRBJ2-3	CASSLSTGLISTDTQYF	TGTGCCAGCAGCTTATCAACGGGGCTCATCAGCACAGATACGCAGTATTTT
-	TRBD2	TRBV30	TRBJ2-7	CAWSLIPALAGGEMGQYF	TGTGCCTGGAGTCTAATCCCCGCACTAGCGGGGGGGGAGATGGGGCAGTACTTC
once	-	TRBV28	TRBJ1-2	CASSFPGRTNYGYTF	TGTGCCAGCAGTTTTCCTGGCAGGACTAACTATGGCTACACCTTC
-	-	TRBV19	TRBJ2-1	CASSHLSFEGPSYNEQFF	TGTGCCAGTAGTCATCTCTCGTTTGAGGGTCCCTCCTACAATGAGCAGTTCTTC
-	-	TRBV27	TRBJ2-7	CASSNRDSYHEQYF	TGTGCCAGCAGTAACAGGGATAGTTACCACGAGCAGTACTTC
-	TRBD1	TRBV6-1	TRBJ1-1	CASSEDRGDEAFF	TGTGCCAGCAGTGAGGACAGGGGGGATGAAGCTTTCTTT
-	TRBD2	TRBV4-3	TRBJ2-3	CASSPTGTSGRYSTDTQYF	TGCGCCAGCAGCCCGACCGGGACTAGCGGGAGATATAGCACAGATACGCAGTATTTT
once	TRBD1	TRBV11-2	TRBJ2-7	CASSHRDRPYEQYF	TGTGCCAGCAGCCATCGGGACAGGCCCTACGAGCAGTACTTC
-	TRBD1	TRBV9	TRBJ2-1	CASSSYTGVEQFF	TGTGCCAGCAGCTCCTACACAGGGGTTGAGCAGTTCTTC
-	-	TRBV4-1	TRBJ2-1	CASSQDSSRFNEQFF	TGCGCCAGCAGCCAAGATTCCTCTCGATTTAATGAGCAGTTCTTC
-	-	TRBV7-7	TRBJ2-3	CASSLDETSTDTQYF	TGTGCCAGCAGCTTAGACGAAACTAGCACAGATACGCAGTATTTT
-	-	TRBV11-2	TRBJ2-7	CASSSREVNPYEQYF	TGTGCCAGCAGCTCAAGGGAAGTAAACCCCTACGAGCAGTACTTC
-	-	TRBV30	TRBJ2-7	CAWSPGLVSDEQYF	TGTGCCTGGAGTCCGGGGCTAGTCTCAGACGAGCAGTACTTC
-	TRBD1	TRBV7-8	TRBJ2-3	CASSSYLGTGADTQYF	TGTGCCAGCAGCTCCTACCTCGGGACAGGGGCCGATACGCAGTATTTT
-	TRBD2	TRBV5-6	TRBJ2-7	CASSWGLGQDEQYF	TGTGCCAGCAGCTGGGGACTAGGTCAAGACGAGCAGTACTTC
-	-	TRBV12-1	TRBJ2-2	CANLGPGDRGDTGELFF	TGTGCCAACCTGGGCCCTGGGGACAGGGGTGACACCGGGGAGCTGTTTTTT
-	-	TRBV5-1	TRBJ2-3	CASSLPSQVLTDTQYF	TGCGCCAGCAGCTTGCCTAGCCAGGTTTTGACAGATACGCAGTATTTT
once	TRBD2	TRBV9	TRBJ2-1	CASSFPGLAGGRGFHEQFF	TGTGCCAGCAGCTTCCCGGGACTAGCGGGAGGGCGGGGCTTCCATGAGCAGTTCTTC
-	TRBD2	TRBV19	TRBJ2-7	CASSISGGIEEQYF	TGTGCCAGTAGTATATCGGGAGGGATCGAGGAGCAGTACTTC
-	-	TRBV5-1	TRBJ1-2	CASSLESADTWDYGYTF	TGCGCCAGCAGCTTGGAGTCGGCGGACACCTGGGACTATGGCTACACCTTC
-	-	TRBV5-6	TRBJ1-1	CASSLGYTGRPAEAFF	TGTGCCAGCAGCTTGGGTTATACAGGGCGACCAGCCGAAGCTTTCTTT
-	TRBD2	TRBV11-2	TRBJ2-2	CASSLAPGLDETGELFF	TGTGCCAGCAGCTTGGCCCCGGGACTAGATGAAACCGGGGAGCTGTTTTTT
-	TRBD2	TRBV4-1	TRBJ2-1	CASSRLLTSGSSYNEQFF	TGCGCCAGCAGCCGACTCCTGACTAGCGGGAGTTCCTACAATGAGCAGTTCTTC
-	TRBD2	TRBV4-2	TRBJ2-7	CASSQVWERDSYEQYF	TGTGCCAGCAGCCAAGTATGGGAGCGGGACTCCTACGAGCAGTACTTC
-	-	TRBV13	TRBJ1-2	CASSLAGNTNYGYTF	TGTGCCAGCAGCTTAGCGGGGAATACTAACTATGGCTACACCTTC
-	-	TRBV11-2	TRBJ2-1	CASPQGEGRNEQFF	TGTGCCAGTCCCCAGGGGGAGGGCCGGAATGAGCAGTTCTTC
-	TRBD2	TRBV27	TRBJ2-7	CASSPWGSGRNEQYF	TGTGCCAGCAGTCCCTGGGGTAGCGGGAGGAACGAGCAGTACTTC
-	-	TRBV5-1	TRBJ2-3	CASSSPSRADTDTQYF	TGCGCCAGCAGCTCGCCCTCTAGGGCGGACACAGATACGCAGTATTTT
-	TRBD1	TRBV4-3	TRBJ2-3	CASSQVQGADTQYF	TGCGCCAGCAGCCAGGTACAGGGGGCAGATACGCAGTATTTT
-	-	TRBV29-1	TRBJ1-2	CSAAEGIRYTF	TGCAGCGCAGCCGAAGGGATCCGCTACACCTTC
-	-	TRBV27	TRBJ1-1	CASSFWGGATEAFF	TGTGCCAGCAGTTTTTGGGGAGGGGCCACTGAAGCTTTCTTT
-	-	TRBV27	TRBJ2-1	CASSLFGGGSGEQFF	TGTGCCAGCAGTTTATTCGGTGGGGGCTCTGGGGAGCAGTTCTTC
once	-	TRBV2	TRBJ2-1	CASSEDHSSYNEQFF	TGTGCCAGCAGTGAAGATCACAGCTCCTACAATGAGCAGTTCTTC
-	-	TRBV27	TRBJ1-2	CASSLSGRANYGYTF	TGTGCCAGCAGTTTATCGGGCAGAGCTAACTATGGCTACACCTTC
-	-	TRBV5-6	TRBJ2-7	CASSLRAAGGYEQYF	TGTGCCAGCAGCTTGCGGGCCGCCGGGGGTTACGAGCAGTACTTC
once	TRBD2	TRBV4-3	TRBJ2-7	CASSQASGKAPLVEQYF	TGCGCCAGCAGCCAAGCTAGCGGGAAGGCCCCATTGGTGGAGCAGTACTTC
-	TRBD1	TRBV27	TRBJ1-2	CASSPRGGWFGYTF	TGTGCCAGCAGTCCCAGGGGGGGATGGTTTGGCTACACCTTC
once	-	TRBV6-6	TRBJ2-3	CASSYSGNGRDTQYF	TGTGCCAGCAGTTACTCCGGGAACGGCAGAGATACGCAGTATTTT
-	TRBD1	TRBV9	TRBJ2-1	CASSDPTGSSYNEQFF	TGTGCCAGCAGCGACCCGACAGGGAGCTCCTACAATGAGCAGTTCTTC